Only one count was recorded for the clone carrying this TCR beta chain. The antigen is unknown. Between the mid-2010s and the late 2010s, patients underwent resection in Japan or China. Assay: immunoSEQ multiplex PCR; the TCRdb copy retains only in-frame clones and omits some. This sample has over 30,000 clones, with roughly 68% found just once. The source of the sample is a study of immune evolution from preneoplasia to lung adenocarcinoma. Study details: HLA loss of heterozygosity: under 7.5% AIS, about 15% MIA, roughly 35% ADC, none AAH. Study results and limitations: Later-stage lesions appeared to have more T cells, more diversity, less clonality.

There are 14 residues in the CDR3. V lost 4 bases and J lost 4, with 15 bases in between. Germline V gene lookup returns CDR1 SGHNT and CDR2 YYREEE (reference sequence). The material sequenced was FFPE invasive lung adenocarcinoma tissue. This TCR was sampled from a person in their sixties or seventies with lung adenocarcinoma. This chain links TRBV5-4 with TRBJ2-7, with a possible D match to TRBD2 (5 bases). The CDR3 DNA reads TGTGCCAGCAGCCGCGGAACAAGGGAGTACGAGCAGTACTTC. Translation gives CASSRGTREYEQYF.